The 12 T cell receptor beta chains reported below all come from one sample, sequenced in a study of T-cell memory formation after mild COVID-19. TCRdb used MiXCR to reprocess the 5' RACE reads, holding one entry per CDR3 protein. Here the sample spans more than 300,000 distinct CDR3 sequences, 13% to 15% being singletons. Input material: PBMCs or a T cell subset sorted from them (not recorded which). These receptors all stem from a man aged 18-30 years who had mild COVID-19 (a few samples of this study predate the infection). Cell type and time point are not known.

The table lists this clonotype with a few counts. The genes are TRBV7-9 and TRBJ2-7, with 7 positions matching TRBD1. J was trimmed by 4 bases and V by 6 bases; bases with no gene match: 6. In germline, CDR1 is SEHNR, CDR2 FQNEAQ (reference sequence). This CDR3 has 13 residues. CDR3 DNA sequence: TGTGCCAGCAGGCCACGGGACAGATACGAGCAGTACTTC. Its translation is CASRPRDRYEQYF.

The rearrangement uses TRBV7-9 and TRBJ2-6; no clear D gene. V lost 1 base, J lost 3 bases, and 10 bases lay in between. This CDR3 has 16 amino acids. Germline V gene data show CDR1 as SEHNR and CDR2 as FQNEAQ (reference sequence). Written as DNA, the CDR3 is TGTGCCAGCAGCTTAGTAGGGCCGGGTGGGGCCAACGTCCTGACTTTC. Protein product: CASSLVGPGGANVLTF.

This clonotype appeared a few times. V is TRBV12-3 or TRBV12-4 and J is TRBJ2-1; D is perhaps TRBD2 (6 bases). Trimming left V 5 bases short and J 4 bases short, with 18 bases between. The CDR3 totals 16 residues. CDR3 sequence (DNA): TGTGCCAGCAGTCCCGGGACTCCATTAGGGTACAATGAGCAGTTCTTC. It yields the protein CASSPGTPLGYNEQFF.

The CDR3 coding sequence is TGCGCCAGCAGCTTGCAGACTACGAACACTGAAGCTTTCTTT. It translates to CASSLQTTNTEAFF. The chain has TRBV5-1 and TRBJ1-1; D is unresolved. There are 14 residues in the CDR3. V dropped 1 base and J dropped 1 base, with 8 bases sitting between them. The germline V gene encodes CDR1 SGHRS and CDR2 YFSETQ. Supplemented by reference TRBV5-1 and TRBJ1-1, the full variable domain reads KAGVTQTPRYLIKTRGQQVTLSCSPISGHRSVSWYQQTPGQGLQFLFEYFSETQRNKGNFPGRFSGRQFSNSRSEMNVSTLELGDSALYLCASSLQTTNTEAFFGQGTRLTVV.

In its sample, this clonotype was seen a few times. The genes are TRBV6-2 or TRBV6-3 and TRBJ2-6; D is possibly TRBD1 (6 bases). The CDR3 sequence is 19 residues long. Germline loops: CDR1 MNHEY, CDR2 SVGEGT. V was cut by 6 bases and J by 0 bases, with 21 bases left in between. The CDR3 region is CASSTDRLLAHSGANVLTF. CDR3 nucleotides: TGTGCCAGCAGCACCGACAGGCTATTAGCGCACTCTGGGGCCAACGTCCTGACTTTC.

This clonotype was counted a few times. This chain connects TRBV5-1 to TRBJ2-3, with D tentatively TRBD2 (5 bases). The V end was cut by 4 bases, the J end by 8 bases, with 20 bases between. Per the germline V gene, CDR1 is SGHRS and CDR2 is YFSETQ. This CDR3 comprises 15 residues. The CDR3 bases are TGCGCCAGCAGCGGCCGGGCCTCGTGGGGAGCTACGCAGTATTTT. Amino acid sequence: CASSGRASWGATQYF.

The chain uses TRBV5-1 and TRBJ2-1, with a possible D match to TRBD1 (6 bases). V lost 6 bases and J 4 bases, leaving 11 bases between the germline ends. CDR3 length: 13 residues. Germline assignment: CDR1 SGHRS and CDR2 YFSETQ. DNA for the CDR3: TGCGCCAGCATTTCGACAGGATACAATGAGCAGTTCTTC. Translation: CASISTGYNEQFF.

This clonotype was detected only a few times. The chain links TRBV29-1 to TRBJ2-3; maybe TRBD1 (7 bases). The germline V and J ends were trimmed by 5 bases and 6 bases, with 15 bases remaining between them. The V gene's germline CDR1 is SQVTM and CDR2 ANQGSEA. CDR3 length: 13 residues. The DNA for the CDR3 is TGCAGCGTTTCGAGGGACAGCGGGGATACGCAGTATTTT. It codes for CSVSRDSGDTQYF.

This clonotype was counted only a few times. The chain carries TRBV7-2 and TRBJ2-2; a weak D match, TRBD1 (6 bases). The CDR3 is 15 residues long. The ends were cut back, 3 bases at V and 4 bases at J, with 12 bases in the middle. The germline V gene has CDR1 SGHTA and CDR2 FQGNSA. CDR3 amino acids: CASSFPDRLTGELFF. In DNA form, the CDR3 reads TGTGCCAGCAGCTTTCCCGACAGGCTCACCGGGGAGCTGTTTTTT.

This clonotype was seen a few times. The V call is TRBV5-1, the J call TRBJ1-1, with TRBD1 matching over 7 bases. Unmatched junction bases numbered 11, after V lost 5 bases and J lost 4 bases. Germline CDR1 is SGHRS and CDR2 is YFSETQ. The CDR3 runs to 15 residues. CDR3 loop: CASSPGQERTTEAFF. In DNA form, the CDR3 reads TGCGCCAGCAGTCCCGGACAGGAGAGGACCACTGAAGCTTTCTTT.

This clonotype has more than one count but fewer than ten. The chain joins TRBV4-2 to TRBJ1-4; 9 bases are shared with TRBD1. Germline V gives CDR1 LGHNA, CDR2 YNFKEQ. This CDR3 comprises 15 residues. Germline trimming cut 2 bases from V and 8 bases from J; bases unmatched to any gene: 6. CDR3 loop: CASSQWDREEEKLFF. Here the CDR3 DNA reads TGTGCCAGCAGCCAATGGGACAGGGAAGAAGAAAAACTGTTTTTT.

V is TRBV5-1 and J is TRBJ1-3, with a possible D match to TRBD1 (5 bases). Deletions cut 4 bases from V and 2 bases from J, with 25 bases between. Germline-derived CDR1 and CDR2 are SGHRS and YFSETQ. This CDR3 contains 19 residues. The DNA of the CDR3 is TGCGCCAGCAGCCCCAACAGACTTACTCTGGAAGGGGCTGGAAACACCATATATTTT. This gives the protein CASSPNRLTLEGAGNTIYF.